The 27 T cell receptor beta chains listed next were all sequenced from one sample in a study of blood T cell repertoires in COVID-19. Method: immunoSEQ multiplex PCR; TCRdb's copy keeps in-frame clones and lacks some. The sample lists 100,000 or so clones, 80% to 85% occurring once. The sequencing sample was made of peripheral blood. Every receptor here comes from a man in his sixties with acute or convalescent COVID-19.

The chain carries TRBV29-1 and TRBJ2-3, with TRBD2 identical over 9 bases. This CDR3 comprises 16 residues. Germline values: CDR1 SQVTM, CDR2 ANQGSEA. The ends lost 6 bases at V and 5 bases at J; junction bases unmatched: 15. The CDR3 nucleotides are TGCAGCGTCACAGCCCCAAGCGGGGGGCCAAGAGATACGCAGTATTTT. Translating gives CSVTAPSGGPRDTQYF.

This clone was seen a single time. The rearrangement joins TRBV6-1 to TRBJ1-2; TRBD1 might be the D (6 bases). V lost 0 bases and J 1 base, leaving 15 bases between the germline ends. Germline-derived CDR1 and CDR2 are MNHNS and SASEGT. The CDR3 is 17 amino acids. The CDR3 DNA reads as TGTGCCAGCAGTGAAGCGGGTGGACAGTCCTTTAACTATGGCTACACCTTC. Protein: CASSEAGGQSFNYGYTF.

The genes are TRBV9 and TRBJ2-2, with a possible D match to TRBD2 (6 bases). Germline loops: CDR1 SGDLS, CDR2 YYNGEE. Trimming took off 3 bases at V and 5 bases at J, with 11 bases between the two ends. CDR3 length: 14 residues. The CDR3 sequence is CASSAGTSTGELFF. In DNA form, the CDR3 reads TGTGCCAGCAGCGCCGGGACTTCGACCGGGGAGCTGTTTTTT.

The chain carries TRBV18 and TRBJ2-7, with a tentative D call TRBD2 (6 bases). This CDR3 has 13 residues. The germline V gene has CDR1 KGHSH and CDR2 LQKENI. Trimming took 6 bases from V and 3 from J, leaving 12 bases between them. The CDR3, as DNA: TGTGCCAGCTCGCGGGACCCGCTCTACGAGCAGTACGTC. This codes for CASSRDPLYEQYV.

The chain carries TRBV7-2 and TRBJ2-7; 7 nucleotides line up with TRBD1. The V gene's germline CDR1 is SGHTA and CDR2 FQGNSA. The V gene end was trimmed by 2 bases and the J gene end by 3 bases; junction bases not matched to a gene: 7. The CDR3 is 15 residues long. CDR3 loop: CASSLTVAGGYEQYV. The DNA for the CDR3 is TGTGCCAGCAGCTTAACTGTGGCAGGGGGCTACGAGCAGTACGTC.

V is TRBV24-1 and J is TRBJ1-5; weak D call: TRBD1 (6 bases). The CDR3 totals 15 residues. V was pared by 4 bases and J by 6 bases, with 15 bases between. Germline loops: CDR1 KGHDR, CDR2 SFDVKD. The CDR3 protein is CATSDPGESGQPQHF. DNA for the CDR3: TGTGCCACCAGTGACCCAGGGGAAAGCGGTCAGCCCCAGCATTTT.

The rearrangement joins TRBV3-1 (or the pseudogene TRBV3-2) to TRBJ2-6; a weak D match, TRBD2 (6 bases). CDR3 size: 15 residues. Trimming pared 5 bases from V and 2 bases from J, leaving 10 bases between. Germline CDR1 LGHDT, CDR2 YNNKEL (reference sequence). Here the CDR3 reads CASSLGEAGANVLTF. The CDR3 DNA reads TGTGCCAGCAGCTTGGGGGAGGCTGGGGCCAACGTCCTGACTTTC.

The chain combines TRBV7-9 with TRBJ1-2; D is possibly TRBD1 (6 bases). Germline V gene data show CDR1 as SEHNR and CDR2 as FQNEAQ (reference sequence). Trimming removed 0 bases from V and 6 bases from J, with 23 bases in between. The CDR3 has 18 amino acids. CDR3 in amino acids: CASSLALIRGRGTDGYTF. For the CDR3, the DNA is TGTGCCAGCAGCTTAGCGCTAATAAGGGGCAGGGGTACGGATGGCTACACCTTC.

CDR3 sequence: CASSDGGHYNEQFF. The CDR3 bases are TGCGCCAGCAGTGATGGGGGCCACTACAATGAGCAGTTCTTC. The V gene is TRBV10-1, the J gene TRBJ2-1; D possibly corresponds to TRBD1 (6 bases). The germline gives CDR1 WNHNN, CDR2 SYGVQD (reference sequence). V lost 3 bases and J 3 bases, leaving 9 bases between the germline ends. CDR3 size: 14 residues.

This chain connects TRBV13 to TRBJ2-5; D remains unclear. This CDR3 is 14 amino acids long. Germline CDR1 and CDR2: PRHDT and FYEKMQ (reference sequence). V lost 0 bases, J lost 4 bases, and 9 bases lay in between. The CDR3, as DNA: TGTGCCAGCAGCTTAGGCGAACTCGGAGAGACCCAGTACTTC. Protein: CASSLGELGETQYF.

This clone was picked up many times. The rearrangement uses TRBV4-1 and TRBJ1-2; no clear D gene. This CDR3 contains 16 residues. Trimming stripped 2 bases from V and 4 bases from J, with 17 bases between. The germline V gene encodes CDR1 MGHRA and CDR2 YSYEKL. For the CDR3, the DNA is TGCGCCAGCAGCCAATACGCAACGAGACTAACCTATGGCTACACCTTC. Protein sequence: CASSQYATRLTYGYTF.

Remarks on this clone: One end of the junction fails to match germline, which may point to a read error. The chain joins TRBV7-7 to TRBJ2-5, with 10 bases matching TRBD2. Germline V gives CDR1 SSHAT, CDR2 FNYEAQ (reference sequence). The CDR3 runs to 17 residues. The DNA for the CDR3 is TGTGCTAGCAGCTTAATGACGGCTAGCGGGGGACAAGAGACCCAGTACTTC. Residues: CASSLMTASGGQETQYF.

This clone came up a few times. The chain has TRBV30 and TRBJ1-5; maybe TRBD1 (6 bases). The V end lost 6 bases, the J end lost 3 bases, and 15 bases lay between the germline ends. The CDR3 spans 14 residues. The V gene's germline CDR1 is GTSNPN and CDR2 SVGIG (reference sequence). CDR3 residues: CACTPRGSNQPQHF. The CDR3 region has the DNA TGTGCCTGTACACCCAGGGGCTCCAATCAGCCCCAGCATTTT. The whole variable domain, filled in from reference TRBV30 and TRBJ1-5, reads SQTIHQWPATLVQPVGSPLSLECTVEGTSNPNLYWYRQAAGRGLQLLFYSVGIGQISSEVPQNLSASRPQDRQFILSSKKLLLSDSGFYLCACTPRGSNQPQHFGDGTRLSIL.

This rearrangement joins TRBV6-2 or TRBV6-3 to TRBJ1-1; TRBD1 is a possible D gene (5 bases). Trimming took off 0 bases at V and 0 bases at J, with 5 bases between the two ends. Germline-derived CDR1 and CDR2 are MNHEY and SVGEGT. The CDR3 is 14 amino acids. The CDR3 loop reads CASSYSTVNTEAFF. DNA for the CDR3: TGTGCCAGCAGTTACTCGACAGTGAACACTGAAGCTTTCTTT.

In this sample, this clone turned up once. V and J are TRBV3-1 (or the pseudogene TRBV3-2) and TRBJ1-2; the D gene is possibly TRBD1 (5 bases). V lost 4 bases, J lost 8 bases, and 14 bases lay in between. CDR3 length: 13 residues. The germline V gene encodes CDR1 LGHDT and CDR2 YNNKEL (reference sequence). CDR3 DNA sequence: TGTGCCAGCAGCCCCTGGGGAGGGGACGGCTACACCTTC. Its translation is CASSPWGGDGYTF.

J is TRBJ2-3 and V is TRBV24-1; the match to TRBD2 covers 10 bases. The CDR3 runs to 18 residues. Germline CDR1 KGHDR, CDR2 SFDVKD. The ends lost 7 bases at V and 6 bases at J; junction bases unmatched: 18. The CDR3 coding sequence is TGTGCCACCAGCCCTTCCTCACTAGCGGGAAATTTATGGGATACGCAGTATTTT. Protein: CATSPSSLAGNLWDTQYF.

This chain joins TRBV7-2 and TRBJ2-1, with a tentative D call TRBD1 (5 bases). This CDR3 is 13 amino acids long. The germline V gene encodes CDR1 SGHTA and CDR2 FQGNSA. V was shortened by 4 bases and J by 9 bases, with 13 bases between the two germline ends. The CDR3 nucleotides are TGTGCCAGCAGCTCCGGCCGAAGGGGTGAGCAGTTCTTC. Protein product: CASSSGRRGEQFF.

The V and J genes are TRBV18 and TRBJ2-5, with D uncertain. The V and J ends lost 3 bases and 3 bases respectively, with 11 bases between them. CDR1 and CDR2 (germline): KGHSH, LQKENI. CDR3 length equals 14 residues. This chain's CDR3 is CASSPLDWEETQYF. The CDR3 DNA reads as TGTGCCAGCTCACCTCTTGACTGGGAAGAGACCCAGTACTTC.

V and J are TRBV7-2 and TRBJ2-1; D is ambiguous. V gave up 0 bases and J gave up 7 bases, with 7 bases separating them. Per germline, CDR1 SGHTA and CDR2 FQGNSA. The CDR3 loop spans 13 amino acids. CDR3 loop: CASSLAESNEQFF. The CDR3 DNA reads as TGTGCCAGCAGCTTAGCGGAGAGTAATGAGCAGTTCTTC.

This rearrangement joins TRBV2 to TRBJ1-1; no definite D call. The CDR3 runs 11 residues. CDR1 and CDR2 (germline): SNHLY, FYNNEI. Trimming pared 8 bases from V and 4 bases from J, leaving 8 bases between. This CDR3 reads CASGPITEAFF. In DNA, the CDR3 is TGTGCCAGCGGGCCGATCACTGAAGCTTTCTTT.

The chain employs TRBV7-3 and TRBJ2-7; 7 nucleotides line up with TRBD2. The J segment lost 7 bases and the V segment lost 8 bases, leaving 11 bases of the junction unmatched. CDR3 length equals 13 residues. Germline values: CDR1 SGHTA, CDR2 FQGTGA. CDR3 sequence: CASGSPGAGEQYF. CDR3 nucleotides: TGTGCCAGCGGCTCTCCTGGAGCGGGGGAGCAGTACTTC.

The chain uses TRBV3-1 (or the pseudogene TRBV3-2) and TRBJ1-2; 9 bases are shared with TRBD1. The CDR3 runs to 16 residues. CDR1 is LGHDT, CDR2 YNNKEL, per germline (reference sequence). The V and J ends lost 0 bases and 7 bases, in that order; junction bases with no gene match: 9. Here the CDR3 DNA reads TGTGCCAGCAGCCAAGATTGGAAACAGGGGGCGGGTGGCTACACCTTC. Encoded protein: CASSQDWKQGAGGYTF.

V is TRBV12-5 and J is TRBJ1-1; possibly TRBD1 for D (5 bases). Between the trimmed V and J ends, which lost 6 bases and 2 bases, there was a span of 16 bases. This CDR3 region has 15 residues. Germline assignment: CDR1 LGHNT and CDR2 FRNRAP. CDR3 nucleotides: TGTGCTAGTGGGACTTCGGGGGGTCGAAACACTGAAGCTTTCTTT. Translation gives CASGTSGGRNTEAFF.

In nucleotides, the CDR3 is TGTGCCAGCAGTTATTTAACAGATGCAACTAATGAAAAACTGTTTTTT. Its protein product is CASSYLTDATNEKLFF. The chain recombines TRBV6-5 with TRBJ1-4; D unresolved. This CDR3 spans 16 amino acids. Looked up from germline, CDR1 is MNHEY and CDR2 is SVGAGI. The V and J ends lost 3 bases and 0 bases respectively, with 11 bases between them.

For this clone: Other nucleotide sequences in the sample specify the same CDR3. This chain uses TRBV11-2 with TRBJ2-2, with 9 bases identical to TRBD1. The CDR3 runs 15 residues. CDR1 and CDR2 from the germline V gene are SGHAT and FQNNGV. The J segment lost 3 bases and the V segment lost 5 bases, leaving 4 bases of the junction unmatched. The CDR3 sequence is CASSGQGSDTGELFF. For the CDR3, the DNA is TGTGCCAGCAGCGGACAGGGGTCCGACACCGGGGAGCTGTTTTTT.

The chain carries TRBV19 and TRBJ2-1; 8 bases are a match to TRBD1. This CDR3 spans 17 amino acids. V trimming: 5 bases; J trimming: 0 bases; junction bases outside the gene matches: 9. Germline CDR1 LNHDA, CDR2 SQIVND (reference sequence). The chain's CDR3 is CASSRLRQGSSYNEQFF. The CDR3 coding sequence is TGTGCCAGTAGTCGGCTTAGACAGGGGAGCTCCTACAATGAGCAGTTCTTC.

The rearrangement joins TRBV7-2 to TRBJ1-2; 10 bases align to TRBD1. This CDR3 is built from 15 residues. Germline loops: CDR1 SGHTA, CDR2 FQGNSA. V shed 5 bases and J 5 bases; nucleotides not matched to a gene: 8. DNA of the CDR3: TGTGCCAGCAGCCCCGGGGACAGGGGCAAGTATGGCTACACCTTC. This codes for CASSPGDRGKYGYTF. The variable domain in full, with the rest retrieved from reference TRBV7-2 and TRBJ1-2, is GAGVSQSPSNKVTEKGKDVELRCDPISGHTALYWYRQSLGQGLEFLIYFQGNSAPDKSGLPSDRFSAERTGGSVSTLTIQRTQQEDSAVYLCASSPGDRGKYGYTFGSGTRLTVV.